This T cell receptor beta chain was documented in a study of T cells after yellow fever vaccination. Via MiXCR, TCRdb re-called the 5' RACE reads, giving one row per CDR3 protein. The profile shows about 630,000 distinct CDR3 sequences, about 12% of them singletons. V gave up 0 bases and J gave up 0 bases, with 3 bases separating them. Germline CDR1 and CDR2: KGHSH and LQKENI. The length of the CDR3 is 15 residues. The sample was PBMCs, taken on the day of the yellow fever booster vaccination. This TCR was sampled from a young man who received the YFV17D yellow fever vaccine. V usage is TRBV18 and J usage is TRBJ2-6; D call uncertain. The CDR3 reads CASSPPSSGANVLTF. The CDR3 DNA is TGTGCCAGCTCACCACCGAGCTCTGGGGCCAACGTCCTGACTTTC.